This record looks at one T cell receptor beta chain sequence and its context. This sample was taken from a study of blood T cell repertoires in COVID-19. Germline lookup yields CDR1 MGHRA and CDR2 YSYEKL. CDR3 length: 12 residues. V was shortened by 4 bases and J by 8 bases, with 8 bases between the two germline ends. The method was immunoSEQ multiplex PCR; TCRdb's version includes in-frame clones alone and lacks a portion of them. Among 90,000 to 100,000 clones listed, roughly 85% were seen once. The sequence derives from a man older than 75 with acute or convalescent COVID-19. V and J are TRBV4-1 and TRBJ1-4; D remains ambiguous. The sample taken for sequencing was peripheral blood. The CDR3 coding sequence is TGCGCCAGCAGCCTAAAGAGCGAAAAACTGTTTTTT. Encoded protein: CASSLKSEKLFF.